This entry concerns a single T cell receptor beta chain. The J segment lost 0 bases and the V segment lost 3 bases, leaving 6 bases of the junction unmatched. This CDR3 has 18 residues. Germline V CDR1 and CDR2: SGHNT, YYREEE (reference sequence). The sequencing template was cDNA reverse transcribed from extracted RNA. TCRdb's copy holds only in-frame clones and misses some; the assay was immunoSEQ multiplex PCR. The table lists some 150,000 clones, approximately 53% of them singletons. This sample is part of a study of CD8+ T cells in alopecia areata. Study as a whole: Treatment comprised oral tofacitinib, 5 to 10 mg twice daily, in treated patients.

The clonotype was recovered from a human donor with alopecia areata. The sample in question was CD8+ T cells sorted from blood, obtained at week 0. The rearrangement links TRBV5-4 to TRBJ2-2; the match to TRBD2 covers 12 bases. Here the CDR3 reads CASSSDGLAGPNTGELFF. In DNA, the CDR3 is TGTGCCAGCAGCTCTGACGGACTAGCGGGGCCGAACACCGGGGAGCTGTTTTTT.